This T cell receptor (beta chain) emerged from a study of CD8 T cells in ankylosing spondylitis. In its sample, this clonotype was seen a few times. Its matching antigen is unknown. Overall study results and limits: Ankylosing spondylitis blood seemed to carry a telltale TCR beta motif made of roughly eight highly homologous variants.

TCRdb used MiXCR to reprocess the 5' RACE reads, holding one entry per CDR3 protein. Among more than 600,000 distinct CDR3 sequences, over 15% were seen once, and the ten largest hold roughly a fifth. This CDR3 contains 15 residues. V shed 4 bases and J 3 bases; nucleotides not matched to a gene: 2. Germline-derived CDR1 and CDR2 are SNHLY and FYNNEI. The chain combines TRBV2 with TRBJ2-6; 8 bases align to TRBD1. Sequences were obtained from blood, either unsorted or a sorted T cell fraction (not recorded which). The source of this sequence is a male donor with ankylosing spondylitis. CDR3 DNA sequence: TGTGCCAGCAGTGCGACAGGGGTTGGGGCCAACGTCCTGACTTTC. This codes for CASSATGVGANVLTF.